The rows below give T cell receptor beta chains drawn from one sample of a study of cytomegalovirus exposure and HLA in healthy donors. Assay: immunoSEQ multiplex PCR; the TCRdb copy retains only in-frame clones and omits some. The sample records about 190,000 clones, around 84% being singletons. The sample was PBMCs. The receptors were sampled from a woman aged 50 to 65 in good health and CMV-seropositive. CDR3s leave out the opening cysteine and the closing phenylalanine or tryptophan. Rows give clone size only sometimes, using once, few, many, or a class for an expanded clone.

clone size	V gene	J gene	CDR3 protein
once	TRBV7-6	TRBJ1-6	ASTENPGAYNSPLH
once	TRBV7-2	TRBJ2-1	ASSSQGRGDNEQF
.	TRBV6-6	TRBJ2-7	ASSVARSSYEQY
.	TRBV19	TRBJ1-2	ASRVSSLYLWGYT
.	TRBV5-6	TRBJ2-5	ASSWGAGGYQETQY
.	TRBV18	TRBJ1-1	ASSPYDMNTEAF
once	TRBV2	TRBJ1-5	ASSLDSLSNQPQH
.	TRBV18	TRBJ1-5	ASSQLRDRVQPQH
.	TRBV19	TRBJ1-3	ASSIVGQTSGNTIY
.	TRBV2	TRBJ2-3	ASSDRGGGTDTQY
.	TRBV10-3	TRBJ2-7	ATGAGGPRDEQY
.	TRBV6-5	TRBJ1-6	ASSYSGLYSPLH
.	TRBV5-1	TRBJ1-1	ASSETTGASTEAF
.	TRBV7-8	TRBJ1-1	ASSLALGVRTEAF
.	TRBV2	TRBJ2-1	ASSVTSQNEQF
.	TRBV5-6	TRBJ2-3	ASSYRDGQGENTQY
.	TRBV7-2	TRBJ1-1	ASSSRQGAEAF
.	TRBV5-5	TRBJ1-4	ASSLAGNEKLF
once	TRBV10-3	TRBJ1-2	AISETLQVNYGYT
.	TRBV7-9	TRBJ2-3	ATSAGSTDTQY